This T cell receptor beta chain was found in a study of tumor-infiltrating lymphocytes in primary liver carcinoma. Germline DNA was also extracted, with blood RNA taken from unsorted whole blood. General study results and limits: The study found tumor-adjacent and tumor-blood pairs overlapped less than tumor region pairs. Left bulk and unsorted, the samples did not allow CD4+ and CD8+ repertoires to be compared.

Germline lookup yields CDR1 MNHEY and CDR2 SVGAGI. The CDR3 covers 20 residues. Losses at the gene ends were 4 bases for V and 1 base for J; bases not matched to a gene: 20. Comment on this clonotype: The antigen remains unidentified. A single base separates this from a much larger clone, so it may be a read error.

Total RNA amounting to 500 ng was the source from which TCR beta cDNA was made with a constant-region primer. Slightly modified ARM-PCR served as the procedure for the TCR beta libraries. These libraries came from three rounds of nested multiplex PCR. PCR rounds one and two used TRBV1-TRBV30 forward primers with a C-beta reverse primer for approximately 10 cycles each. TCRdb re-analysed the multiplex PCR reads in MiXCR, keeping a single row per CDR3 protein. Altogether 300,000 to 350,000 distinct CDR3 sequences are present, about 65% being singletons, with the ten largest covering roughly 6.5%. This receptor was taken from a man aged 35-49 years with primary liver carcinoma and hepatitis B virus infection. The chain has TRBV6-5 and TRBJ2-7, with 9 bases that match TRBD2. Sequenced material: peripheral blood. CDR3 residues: CASSSKPAGLAGVGSYEQYF. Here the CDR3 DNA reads TGTGCCAGCAGTTCAAAACCCGCCGGATTAGCGGGAGTCGGGTCCTACGAGCAGTACTTC.